The sequence of this TCR beta chain was determined in a study of CD8+CD57+ T cells in acquired aplastic anemia. Study background: DNA per sorted CD4+ or CD8+ sample ranged roughly 0.19 to 30 ug, averaging 3.2 ug. Some 11 million reads, on average, were obtained for CD4+ cells from healthy donors.

This clonotype has a count of ten or more. Its cognate antigen is unknown. General study findings and limits: Patients and controls shared approximately 30 CD8+ CDR3 sequences. Statistical testing detected no significant gap in CD8+ Simpson's diversity between patients and controls.

The germline V gene encodes CDR1 SNHLY and CDR2 FYNNEI. This CDR3 is 13 amino acids long. V dropped 7 bases and J dropped 7 bases, with 14 bases sitting between them. Using genomic DNA as the template, TCR beta VDJ and CDR3 profiling was carried out. TCRdb re-derived calls from the reads in MiXCR, one entry per CDR3 protein. Of some 200,000 distinct CDR3 sequences listed, almost 35% are singletons. The TCR was taken from a human donor in good health, serving as a control. The chain carries TRBV2 and TRBJ2-1; no reliable D call. The sequenced sample consisted of sorted CD4+, CD8+, or CD8+CD57+ T cells (not recorded which) from PBMCs. The DNA of the CDR3 is TGTGCCAGCACAGAAAAGGTGTATAATGAGCAGTTCTTC. Amino acid sequence: CASTEKVYNEQFF.